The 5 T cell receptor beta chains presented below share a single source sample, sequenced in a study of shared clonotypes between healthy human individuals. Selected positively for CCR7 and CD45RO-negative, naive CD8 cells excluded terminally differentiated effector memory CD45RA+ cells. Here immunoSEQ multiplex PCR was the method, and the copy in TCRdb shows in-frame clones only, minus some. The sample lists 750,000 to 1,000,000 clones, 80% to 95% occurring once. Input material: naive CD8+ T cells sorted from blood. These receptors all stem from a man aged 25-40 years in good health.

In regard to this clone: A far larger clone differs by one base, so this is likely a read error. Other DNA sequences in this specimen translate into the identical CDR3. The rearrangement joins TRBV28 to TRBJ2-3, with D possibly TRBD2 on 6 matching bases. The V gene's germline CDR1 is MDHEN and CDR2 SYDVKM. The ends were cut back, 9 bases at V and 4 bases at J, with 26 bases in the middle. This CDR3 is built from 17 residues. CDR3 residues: CASSEEEGMVMADTQYF. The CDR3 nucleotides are TGTGCCAGTAGCGAAGAGGAGGGAATGGTGATGGCAGATACGCAGTATTTT.

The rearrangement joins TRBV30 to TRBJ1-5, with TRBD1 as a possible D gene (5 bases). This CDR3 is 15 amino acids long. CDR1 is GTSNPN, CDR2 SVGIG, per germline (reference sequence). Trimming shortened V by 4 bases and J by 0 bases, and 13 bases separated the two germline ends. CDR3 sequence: CAWTPGPNSNQPQHF. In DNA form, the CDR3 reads TGTGCCTGGACCCCGGGACCCAATAGCAATCAGCCCCAGCATTTT. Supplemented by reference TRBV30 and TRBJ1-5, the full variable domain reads SQTIHQWPATLVQPVGSPLSLECTVEGTSNPNLYWYRQAAGRGLQLLFYSVGIGQISSEVPQNLSASRPQDRQFILSSKKLLLSDSGFYLCAWTPGPNSNQPQHFGDGTRLSIL.

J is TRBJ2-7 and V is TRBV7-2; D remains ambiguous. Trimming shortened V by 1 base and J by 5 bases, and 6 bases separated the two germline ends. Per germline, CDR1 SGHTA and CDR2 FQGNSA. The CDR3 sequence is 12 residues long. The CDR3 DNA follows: TGTGCCAGCAGCTTAGTTTCCCACGAGCAGTACTTC. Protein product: CASSLVSHEQYF.

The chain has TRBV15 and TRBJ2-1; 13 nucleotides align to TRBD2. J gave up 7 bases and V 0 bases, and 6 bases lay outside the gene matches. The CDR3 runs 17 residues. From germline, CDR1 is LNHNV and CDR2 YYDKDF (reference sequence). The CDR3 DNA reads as TGTGCCACCAGCAGAGATCGACTAGCGGGAGGTATTAATGAGCAGTTCTTC. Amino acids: CATSRDRLAGGINEQFF.

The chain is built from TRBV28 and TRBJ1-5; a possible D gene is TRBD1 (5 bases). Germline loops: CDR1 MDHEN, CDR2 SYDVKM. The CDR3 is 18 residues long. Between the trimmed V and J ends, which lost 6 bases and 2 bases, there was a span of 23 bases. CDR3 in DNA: TGTGCCAGCAGCCGAGCCACTGAAAGGGGTGGCGGCAATCAGCCCCAGCATTTT. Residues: CASSRATERGGGNQPQHF.